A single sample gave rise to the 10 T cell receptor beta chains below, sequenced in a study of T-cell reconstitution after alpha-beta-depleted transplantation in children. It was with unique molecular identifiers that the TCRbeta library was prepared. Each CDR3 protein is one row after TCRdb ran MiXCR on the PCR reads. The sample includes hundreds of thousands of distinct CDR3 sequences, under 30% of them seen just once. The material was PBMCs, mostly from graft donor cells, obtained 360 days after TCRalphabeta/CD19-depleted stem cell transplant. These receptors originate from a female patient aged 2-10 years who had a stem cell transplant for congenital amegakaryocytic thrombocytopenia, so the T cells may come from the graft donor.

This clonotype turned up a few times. CDR3 loop: CASSSFRDSTNYGYTF. The DNA of the CDR3 is TGTGCCAGCAGCTCGTTTCGGGACAGTACTAACTATGGCTACACCTTC. The genes are TRBV11-2 and TRBJ1-2; the match to TRBD1 covers 7 bases. The ends lost 4 bases at V and 0 bases at J; junction bases unmatched: 8. The CDR3 spans 16 residues. CDR1 and CDR2 from the germline V gene are SGHAT and FQNNGV.

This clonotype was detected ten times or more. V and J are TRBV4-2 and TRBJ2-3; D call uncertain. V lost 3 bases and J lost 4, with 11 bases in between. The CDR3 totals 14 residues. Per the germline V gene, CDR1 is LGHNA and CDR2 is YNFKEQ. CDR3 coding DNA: TGTGCCAGCAGCCAGAGGACCGTTGCAGATACGCAGTATTTT. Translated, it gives CASSQRTVADTQYF.

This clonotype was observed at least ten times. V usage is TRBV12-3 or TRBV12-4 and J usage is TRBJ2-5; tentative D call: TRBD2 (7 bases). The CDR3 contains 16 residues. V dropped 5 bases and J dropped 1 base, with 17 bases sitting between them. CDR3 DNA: TGTGCCAGCAGTCTTAGGGGAGGGGGATTCCAAGAGACCCAGTACTTC. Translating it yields CASSLRGGGFQETQYF.

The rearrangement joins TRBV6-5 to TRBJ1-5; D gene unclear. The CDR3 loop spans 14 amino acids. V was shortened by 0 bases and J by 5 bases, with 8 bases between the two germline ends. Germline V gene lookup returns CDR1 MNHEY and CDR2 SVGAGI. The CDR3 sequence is CASSYSTRDQPQHF. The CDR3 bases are TGTGCCAGCAGTTACTCGACGCGGGATCAGCCCCAGCATTTT.

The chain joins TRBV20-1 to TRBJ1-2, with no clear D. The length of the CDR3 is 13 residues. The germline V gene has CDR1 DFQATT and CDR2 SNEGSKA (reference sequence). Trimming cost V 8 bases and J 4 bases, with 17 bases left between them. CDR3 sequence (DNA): TGCAGTCCTTCCGATCTGGGAAGCTATGGCTACACCTTC. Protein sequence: CSPSDLGSYGYTF.

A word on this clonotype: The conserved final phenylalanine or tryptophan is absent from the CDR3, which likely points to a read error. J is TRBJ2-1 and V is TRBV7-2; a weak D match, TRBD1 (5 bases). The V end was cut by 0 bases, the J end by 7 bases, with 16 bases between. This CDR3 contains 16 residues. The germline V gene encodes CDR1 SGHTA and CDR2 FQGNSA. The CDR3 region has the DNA TGTGCCAGCAGCTTAGCGCCCAGGGTAGGTCCGAATGAGCAGTTCTGC. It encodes CASSLAPRVGPNEQFC.

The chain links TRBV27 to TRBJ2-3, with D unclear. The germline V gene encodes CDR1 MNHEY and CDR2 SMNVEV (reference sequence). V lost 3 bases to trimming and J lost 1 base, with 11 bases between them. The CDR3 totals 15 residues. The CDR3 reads CASSFTWVGTDTQYF. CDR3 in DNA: TGTGCCAGCAGTTTTACGTGGGTCGGCACAGATACGCAGTATTTT.

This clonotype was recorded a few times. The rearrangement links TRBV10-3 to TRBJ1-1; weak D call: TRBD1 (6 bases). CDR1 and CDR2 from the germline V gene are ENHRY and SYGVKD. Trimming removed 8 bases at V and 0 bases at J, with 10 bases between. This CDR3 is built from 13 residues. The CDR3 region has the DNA TGTGCCATCGGACAGCGAATGAACACTGAAGCTTTCTTT. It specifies CAIGQRMNTEAFF.

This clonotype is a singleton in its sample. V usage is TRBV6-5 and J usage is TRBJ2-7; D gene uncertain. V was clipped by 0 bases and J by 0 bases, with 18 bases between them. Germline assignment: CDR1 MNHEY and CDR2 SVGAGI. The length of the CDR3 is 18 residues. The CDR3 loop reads CASSYSVGQVSSSYEQYF. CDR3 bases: TGTGCCAGCAGTTACTCGGTAGGCCAGGTCTCAAGCTCCTACGAGCAGTACTTC.

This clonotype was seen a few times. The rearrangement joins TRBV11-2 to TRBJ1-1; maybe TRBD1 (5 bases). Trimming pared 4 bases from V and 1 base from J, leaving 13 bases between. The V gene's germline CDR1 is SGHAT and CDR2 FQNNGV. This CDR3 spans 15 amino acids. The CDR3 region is CASSSHWDRNTEAFF. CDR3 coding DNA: TGTGCCAGCAGCTCACACTGGGACCGGAACACTGAAGCTTTCTTT.